The present T cell receptor beta chain was sequenced within a study of T cells after yellow fever vaccination. Study-level background: Preparation of fractions with low cell numbers was performed using SMART-Seq v4 Ultra Low Input.

Whole-study results and caveats: Weaker in magnitude, the secondary response showed a faster peak on day 5 versus 15.

Template switching by 5'RACE produced TCR cDNA, adding a universal primer site and UMIs. A single record per CDR3 protein comes from TCRdb applying MiXCR to the 5' RACE reads. Counted here are 500,000 to 650,000 distinct CDR3 sequences, 9% to 15% occurring once; the ten biggest clones make up around 14%. Trimming left V 6 bases short and J 2 bases short, with 10 bases between. Germline V gene sequence: CDR1 LGHDT, CDR2 YNNKEL (reference sequence). This CDR3 spans 13 amino acids. To note about this clonotype: Its antigen is not identified.

The source is a man aged 30 to 39 who received the YFV17D yellow fever vaccine. J is TRBJ2-5 and V is TRBV3-1; D not resolved. The sequences come from PBMCs, collected on the day of the yellow fever booster vaccination. CDR3 amino acids: CASRPTAQETQYF. CDR3 sequence (DNA): TGTGCCAGCAGACCCACAGCGCAAGAGACCCAGTACTTC.